The 21 T cell receptor beta chains given below trace back to one sample, sequenced in a study of blood T cell dynamics during melanoma immunotherapy. This table comes from immunoSEQ multiplex PCR, and its TCRdb copy is limited to in-frame clones, with some not included. The data contain 8,000 to 10,000 clones, roughly 89% of them seen just once; the ten biggest clones take up 32%. The time point denotes: pre-treatment baseline. Sample: blood, taken from a patient treated with checkpoint blockade. These receptors all come from a human donor with melanoma.

Note on this clone: The sample holds other DNA sequences that translate to the same CDR3. The V and J genes are TRBV27 and TRBJ2-7; 9 positions agree with TRBD2. Germline V gene lookup returns CDR1 MNHEY and CDR2 SMNVEV (reference sequence). The CDR3 runs to 15 residues. Trimming cost V 0 bases and J 7 bases; bases outside gene matches: 7. The CDR3 bases are TGTGCCAGCAGTTTATCGGTAGCGGGAGTGGGGGAGCAGTACTTC. Protein product: CASSLSVAGVGEQYF.

The chain uses TRBV6-6 and TRBJ1-2; D perhaps matches TRBD1 (6 bases). The CDR3 is 14 residues long. V lost 0 bases and J 7 bases, leaving 12 bases between the germline ends. Germline CDR1 is MNHNY and CDR2 is SVGAGI (reference sequence). The DNA for the CDR3 is TGTGCCAGCAGTTACTCTAGGGGGTTGGGTGGCTACACCTTC. It encodes CASSYSRGLGGYTF.

The chain carries TRBV29-1 and TRBJ2-1; TRBD1 aligns across 8 bases. Looked up from germline, CDR1 is SQVTM and CDR2 is ANQGSEA. The CDR3 runs to 12 residues. J gave up 6 bases and V 6 bases, and 4 bases lay outside the gene matches. The CDR3 spells CSVLTGGNEQFF. The DNA of the CDR3 is TGCAGCGTGTTAACAGGGGGCAATGAGCAGTTCTTC.

This sequence joins TRBV19 and TRBJ1-1; D is uncertain. The V gene lost 2 bases and the J gene lost 3 bases, with 16 bases spanning the gap. Germline CDR1 reads LNHDA; CDR2 reads SQIVND (reference sequence). This CDR3 has 16 amino acids. CDR3 sequence: CASSIWVGYGDTEAFF. CDR3 in DNA: TGTGCCAGTAGTATATGGGTTGGCTACGGGGACACTGAAGCTTTCTTT.

The chain combines TRBV2 with TRBJ2-7; TRBD2 agrees at 7 bases. Germline V gene sequence: CDR1 SNHLY, CDR2 FYNNEI. The CDR3 length is 13 residues. The ends lost 4 bases at V and 6 bases at J; junction bases unmatched: 6. CDR3 nucleotide sequence: TGTGCCAGCAGTGGGGCCCCGGGGGGCGAGCAGTACTTC. Its protein is CASSGAPGGEQYF.

This clone came up once. J is TRBJ2-1 and V is TRBV9, with 7 nucleotides matching TRBD2. CDR1 is SGDLS and CDR2 is YYNGEE in the germline V gene. Trimming removed 7 bases from V and 4 bases from J; junction bases left unmatched: 8. The length of the CDR3 is 14 residues. The CDR3 sequence is CASAPGRGYNEQFF. The DNA of the CDR3 is TGTGCCAGCGCTCCGGGGCGGGGGTACAATGAGCAGTTCTTC.

J is TRBJ1-4 and V is TRBV5-6, with D unresolved. V lost 0 bases, J lost 8 bases, and 20 bases lay in between. This CDR3 has 17 amino acids. In germline, CDR1 is SGHDT, CDR2 YYEEEE. CDR3 protein: CASSLGPPAGTGEKLFF. DNA of the CDR3: TGTGCCAGCAGCTTGGGCCCCCCTGCGGGTACGGGGGAAAAACTGTTTTTT.

The V and J genes are TRBV5-1 and TRBJ2-3; D unclear. The CDR3 has 11 residues. Germline CDR1 SGHRS, CDR2 YFSETQ. The ends were cut back, 4 bases at V and 1 base at J, with 1 base in the middle. The CDR3 region has the DNA TGCGCCAGCAGCCGCACAGATACGCAGTATTTT. Its translation is CASSRTDTQYF. The entire variable domain, with the rest obtained from reference TRBV5-1 and TRBJ2-3, is as follows: KAGVTQTPRYLIKTRGQQVTLSCSPISGHRSVSWYQQTPGQGLQFLFEYFSETQRNKGNFPGRFSGRQFSNSRSEMNVSTLELGDSALYLCASSRTDTQYFGPGTRLTVL.

This chain connects TRBV19 to TRBJ1-1; the D gene is possibly TRBD1 (6 bases). Germline lookup yields CDR1 LNHDA and CDR2 SQIVND (reference sequence). This CDR3 is built from 13 residues. V was cut by 7 bases and J by 4 bases, with 13 bases left in between. The CDR3 DNA sequence: TGTGCCAGTACCGCAGGGGCTGGCACTGAAGCTTTCTTT. Translated: CASTAGAGTEAFF.

The chain employs TRBV19 and TRBJ1-1; weak D call: TRBD1 (6 bases). The ends were cut back, 1 base at V and 5 bases at J, with 11 bases in the middle. The CDR3 is 14 amino acids. Germline assignment: CDR1 LNHDA and CDR2 SQIVND (reference sequence). This chain's CDR3 is CASSIGDQGTEAFF. The CDR3 region has the DNA TGTGCCAGTAGTATAGGAGATCAGGGGACTGAAGCTTTCTTT.

This clone was observed a few times. This sequence joins TRBV27 and TRBJ2-7; tentative D call: TRBD1 (5 bases). Between the trimmed V and J ends, which lost 1 base and 7 bases, there was a span of 11 bases. Germline CDR1 and CDR2: MNHEY and SMNVEV (reference sequence). CDR3 length: 13 amino acids. CDR3 region: CASSLLGVREQYF. DNA of the CDR3: TGTGCCAGCAGTTTATTAGGGGTTAGAGAGCAGTACTTC.

This clone was picked up one time. This chain links TRBV7-8 with TRBJ2-5, with a weak D call TRBD2 (7 bases). CDR3 size: 15 residues. The V gene's germline CDR1 is SGHVS and CDR2 FQNEAQ. Trimming took off 6 bases at V and 1 base at J, with 15 bases between the two ends. The CDR3 loop reads CASRPTRGPQETQYF. The CDR3 bases are TGTGCCAGCAGACCGACGCGGGGGCCCCAAGAGACCCAGTACTTC.

The V and J genes are TRBV10-1 and TRBJ2-1; D may match TRBD1 or TRBD2 (6 bases each). Trimming pared 6 bases from V and 7 bases from J, leaving 19 bases between. The CDR3 is 15 residues long. Per the germline V gene, CDR1 is WNHNN and CDR2 is SYGVQD (reference sequence). CDR3 loop: CASSPGGPERNEQFF. The DNA of the CDR3 is TGCGCCAGCAGCCCCGGGGGCCCGGAGAGGAATGAGCAGTTCTTC.

The gene calls are TRBV7-3 and TRBJ2-1, with TRBD1 as a possible D gene (5 bases). There are 14 residues in the CDR3. The V gene lost 2 bases and the J gene lost 8 bases, with 13 bases spanning the gap. Germline-derived CDR1 and CDR2 are SGHTA and FQGTGA. CDR3 amino acids: CASSLGIGVDEQFF. DNA of the CDR3: TGTGCCAGCAGCTTAGGCATAGGGGTCGATGAGCAGTTCTTC.

This chain connects TRBV5-8 to TRBJ1-5, with D possibly TRBD1 on 5 matching bases. The V and J ends lost 3 bases and 7 bases respectively, with 14 bases between them. The V gene's germline CDR1 is SGHTS and CDR2 YDEGEE. The CDR3 extends over 14 amino acids. CDR3 amino acids: CASSYWGAGQPQHF. The CDR3 coding sequence is TGTGCCAGCAGCTATTGGGGCGCGGGGCAGCCCCAGCATTTT.

The chain is built from TRBV4-1 and TRBJ2-4, with unresolved D. Germline CDR1 and CDR2: MGHRA and YSYEKL. Trimming removed 4 bases from V and 3 bases from J, with 13 bases in between. The length of the CDR3 is 15 residues. CDR3 nucleotides: TGCGCCAGCAGCCGGATTTGGGCGGTCAAAAACATTCAGTACTTC. Residues: CASSRIWAVKNIQYF.

The V and J genes are TRBV9 and TRBJ2-7; 8 bases are shared with TRBD1. Trimming removed 0 bases from V and 0 bases from J; junction bases left unmatched: 2. The CDR3 spans 15 residues. Germline V CDR1 and CDR2: SGDLS, YYNGEE. The CDR3 sequence is CASSVGGQASYEQYF. CDR3 sequence (DNA): TGTGCCAGCAGCGTAGGGGGACAGGCCTCCTACGAGCAGTACTTC.

The chain employs TRBV28 and TRBJ2-3; 13 bases match TRBD2. CDR1 and CDR2 from the germline V gene are MDHEN and SYDVKM. J gave up 4 bases and V 4 bases, and 5 bases lay outside the gene matches. The CDR3 extends over 16 amino acids. CDR3 nucleotide sequence: TGTGCCAGCAGTTGGGGACTAGCGGGAATAGCAGATACGCAGTATTTT. This gives the protein CASSWGLAGIADTQYF.

A few counts support this clone. This chain links TRBV19 with TRBJ2-3, with 12 nucleotides matching TRBD2. V dropped 8 bases and J dropped 8; count of bases not matched to a gene: 23. The CDR3 covers 19 residues. CDR1 is LNHDA and CDR2 is SQIVND in the germline V gene (reference sequence). Here the CDR3 DNA reads TGTGCCAGTGGGACGGGGGGGCCAGGGACTAGCGGGTGGCCCCGTACGCAGTATTTT. This translates into CASGTGGPGTSGWPRTQYF.

J is TRBJ2-7 and V is TRBV18; D is unclear. CDR1 KGHSH and CDR2 LQKENI come from the germline V gene. V lost 2 bases, J lost 6 bases, and 8 bases lay in between. This CDR3 has 12 residues. CDR3 sequence reads: CASSPGTAEQYF. In DNA, the CDR3 is TGTGCCAGCTCACCAGGAACGGCCGAGCAGTACTTC.

The chain links TRBV7-9 to TRBJ2-2; TRBD2 agrees at 12 bases. This CDR3 spans 16 amino acids. Germline loops: CDR1 SEHNR, CDR2 FQNEAQ (reference sequence). V shed 5 bases, J shed 2 bases, and the junction held 3 bases outside the gene matches. The CDR3 region has the DNA TGTGCCAGCAGCCCGACTAGCGGGAGCAACACCGGGGAGCTGTTTTTT. Its translation: CASSPTSGSNTGELFF.